The 10 T cell receptor beta chains presented below share a single source sample, sequenced in a study of cytomegalovirus exposure and HLA in healthy donors (dated by TCRdb to the late 2010s). The method behind the library was the immunoSEQ multiplex PCR assay. A mixture of 60 forward primers for TCR Vbeta segments and 13 reverse primers for TCR Jbeta segments was used in the multiplex PCR. TCRdb re-hosts the immuneACCESS table, in-frame sequences only. Its copies lack some clones; in the studies checked, an unresolved V gene accounts for under half of them, and the cause for the rest is not known. This sample's records show around 150,000 clones. The ten biggest clones cover around 1.2% of the sample. Sequencing was done on a sample of PBMCs. These receptors all come from an older woman in good health and CMV-seronegative.

The chain has TRBV9 and TRBJ1-2; 10 bases agree with TRBD1. Losses at the gene ends were 3 bases for V and 7 bases for J; bases not matched to a gene: 12. CDR3 length: 16 amino acids. Germline values: CDR1 SGDLS, CDR2 YYNGEE. The CDR3 here is CASSAHQGQGSIGYTF. The CDR3 DNA reads as TGTGCCAGCAGCGCCCACCAGGGACAGGGGTCTATTGGCTACACCTTC.

V and J are TRBV7-9 and TRBJ2-7; weak D call: TRBD2 (5 bases). The length of the CDR3 is 14 residues. CDR1 SEHNR and CDR2 FQNEAQ come from the germline V gene (reference sequence). V dropped 1 base and J dropped 6 bases, with 13 bases sitting between them. The CDR3: CASSLGPRGSEQYF. In DNA form, the CDR3 reads TGTGCCAGCAGCTTAGGCCCCCGAGGGTCCGAGCAGTACTTC.

This chain uses TRBV7-9 with TRBJ1-4; D uncertain. V was pared by 5 bases and J by 3 bases, with 13 bases between. Germline loops: CDR1 SEHNR, CDR2 FQNEAQ (reference sequence). This CDR3 region has 15 residues. CDR3 bases: TGTGCCAGCAGCGTACTTCGCGGAGCTAATGAAAAACTGTTTTTT. It yields the protein CASSVLRGANEKLFF.

This sequence joins TRBV6-1 and TRBJ2-2; the match to TRBD2 covers 7 bases. The germline V gene has CDR1 MNHNS and CDR2 SASEGT. J gave up 6 bases and V 4 bases, and 8 bases lay outside the gene matches. The CDR3 consists of 15 residues. The CDR3 sequence is CASSVVGGVAGELFF. The CDR3 DNA follows: TGTGCCAGCAGTGTAGTGGGAGGGGTTGCCGGGGAGCTGTTTTTT.

The chain recombines TRBV5-6 with TRBJ2-7; D uncertain. This CDR3 spans 12 amino acids. The germline CDR1 and CDR2 sequences are SGHDT and YYEEEE. Trimming pared 3 bases from V and 1 base from J, leaving 5 bases between. The CDR3 nucleotides read TGTGCCAGCAGCTCAAAATCCTACGAGCAGTACTTC. It yields the protein CASSSKSYEQYF.

This rearrangement joins TRBV25-1 to TRBJ1-1; the D is unclear. This CDR3 comprises 16 residues. The V end lost 5 bases, the J end lost 3 bases, and 19 bases lay between the germline ends. CDR1 MGHDK and CDR2 SYGVNS come from the germline V gene. This CDR3 reads CASSRGETIPHTEAFF. DNA for the CDR3: TGTGCCAGCAGTCGCGGGGAAACCATCCCTCACACTGAAGCTTTCTTT.

To note about this clone: Other nucleotide sequences in the sample specify the same CDR3. The genes are TRBV4-3 and TRBJ2-3; 9 bases match TRBD2. V was clipped by 3 bases and J by 4 bases; unmatched bases: 11. Germline V lookup: CDR1 LGHNA, CDR2 YSLEER. The CDR3 consists of 17 residues. The chain's CDR3 is CASSQGASGLAADTQYF. CDR3 DNA: TGCGCCAGCAGCCAGGGAGCTTCGGGACTAGCAGCAGATACGCAGTATTTT.

The J gene is TRBJ2-7, the V gene TRBV7-3; TRBD1 matches at 10 bases. Germline V CDR1 and CDR2: SGHTA, FQGTGA. The V gene end was trimmed by 4 bases and the J gene end by 3 bases; junction bases not matched to a gene: 12. CDR3 size: 17 residues. Written as DNA, the CDR3 is TGTGCCAGCAGCTGCCGACAACCGGGACAGGGGAACTACGAGCAGTACTTC. Amino acid sequence: CASSCRQPGQGNYEQYF.

The V and J genes are TRBV9 and TRBJ1-1; tentative D call: TRBD1 (5 bases). The length of the CDR3 is 13 residues. Trimming stripped 0 bases from V and 5 bases from J, with 8 bases between. Germline values: CDR1 SGDLS, CDR2 YYNGEE. The DNA for the CDR3 is TGTGCCAGCAGCGTAGTCACAGGTACTGAAGCTTTCTTT. As protein: CASSVVTGTEAFF.

This chain links TRBV5-5 with TRBJ1-2, with D possibly TRBD1 on 6 matching bases. The V end was cut by 1 base, the J end by 4 bases, with 8 bases between. Looked up from germline, CDR1 is SGHKS and CDR2 is YYEKEE (reference sequence). There are 13 residues in the CDR3. The CDR3 DNA is TGTGCCAGCAGCTTGTCCAGGGGCTATGGCTACACCTTC. Its protein product is CASSLSRGYGYTF.